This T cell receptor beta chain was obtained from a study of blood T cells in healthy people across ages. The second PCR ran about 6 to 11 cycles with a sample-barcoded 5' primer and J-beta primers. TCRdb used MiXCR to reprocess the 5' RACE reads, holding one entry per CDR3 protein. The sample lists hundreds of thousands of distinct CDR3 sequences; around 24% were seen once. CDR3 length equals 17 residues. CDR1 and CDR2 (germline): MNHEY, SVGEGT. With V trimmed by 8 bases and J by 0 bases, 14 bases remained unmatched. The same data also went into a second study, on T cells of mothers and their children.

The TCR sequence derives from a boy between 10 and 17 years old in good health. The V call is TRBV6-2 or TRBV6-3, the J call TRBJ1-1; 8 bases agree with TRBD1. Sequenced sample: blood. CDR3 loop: CASGYKQGESVNTEAFF. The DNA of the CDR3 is TGTGCCAGCGGATACAAACAGGGGGAATCGGTGAACACTGAAGCTTTCTTT.